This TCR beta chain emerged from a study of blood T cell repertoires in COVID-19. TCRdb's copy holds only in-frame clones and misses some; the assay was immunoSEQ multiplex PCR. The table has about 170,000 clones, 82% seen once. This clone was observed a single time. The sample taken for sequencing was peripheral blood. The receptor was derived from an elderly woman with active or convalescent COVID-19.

CDR3 amino acids: CASSFRQGVETQYF. As DNA, the CDR3 is TGTGCCAGCAGCTTCCGACAGGGGGTAGAGACCCAGTACTTC. V gene TRBV4-2 combines with J gene TRBJ2-5, with 9 bases lining up with TRBD1. This CDR3 comprises 14 residues. CDR1 LGHNA and CDR2 YNFKEQ come from the germline V gene. After removal of 5 bases from V and 4 bases from J, the junction contained 5 bases not matched to a gene.